The TCR beta chain under discussion was sequenced for a study of shared clonotypes between healthy human individuals. Study results and caveats: Clonotypes not shared had lower generation probabilities than those common to all four donors.

CDR1 is GTSNPN, CDR2 SVGIG, per germline (reference sequence). The CDR3 runs 12 residues. With 2 bases removed from V and 4 bases from J, the gap between germline ends came to 6 bases. TCRdb's table, derived via immunoSEQ multiplex PCR, lists solely in-frame clones and lacks some. The repertoire holds approximately 2,000,000 clones, 80% to 95% seen once, with 0.37% in the top ten. To note about this clone: Its antigen is unidentified.

The sequence was obtained from a young man in good health. Some clones in this sample may be carry-over from other donors' samples. Sequenced sample: naive CD4+ T cells from PBMCs. Subset given: CD45RA+ positively selected. This chain joins TRBV30 and TRBJ2-1; D not resolved. CDR3 in DNA: TGTGCCTGGAGTACAGCTTACAATGAGCAGTTCTTC. Amino acid sequence: CAWSTAYNEQFF. The full variable domain, rest sourced from reference TRBV30 and TRBJ2-1, is SQTIHQWPATLVQPVGSPLSLECTVEGTSNPNLYWYRQAAGRGLQLLFYSVGIGQISSEVPQNLSASRPQDRQFILSSKKLLLSDSGFYLCAWSTAYNEQFFGPGTRLTVL.